This entry features one T cell receptor beta chain sequence. Sequencing used immunoSEQ multiplex PCR; TCRdb keeps in-frame clones, though not all of them. This table holds tens of thousands of clones, roughly 94% found once. These data come from a study of technical replicates of blood from several donors. This clonotype was obtained from a human donor in good health. The specimen sequenced was T cells isolated from PBMCs.

This CDR3 reads CASSSSGSNTGELFF. The CDR3 DNA reads TGTGCCAGCAGCTCTAGCGGGAGTAACACCGGGGAGCTGTTTTTT. The V gene is TRBV9, the J gene TRBJ2-2; 10 bases fit TRBD2. Germline V gene sequence: CDR1 SGDLS, CDR2 YYNGEE. This CDR3 comprises 15 residues. The V gene end was trimmed by 4 bases and the J gene end by 2 bases; junction bases not matched to a gene: 2. The entire variable domain, with the rest obtained from reference TRBV9 and TRBJ2-2, is as follows: DSGVTQTPKHLITATGQRVTLRCSPRSGDLSVYWYQQSLDQGLQFLIQYYNGEERAKGNILERFSAQQFPDLHSELNLSSLELGDSALYFCASSSSGSNTGELFFGEGSRLTVL.